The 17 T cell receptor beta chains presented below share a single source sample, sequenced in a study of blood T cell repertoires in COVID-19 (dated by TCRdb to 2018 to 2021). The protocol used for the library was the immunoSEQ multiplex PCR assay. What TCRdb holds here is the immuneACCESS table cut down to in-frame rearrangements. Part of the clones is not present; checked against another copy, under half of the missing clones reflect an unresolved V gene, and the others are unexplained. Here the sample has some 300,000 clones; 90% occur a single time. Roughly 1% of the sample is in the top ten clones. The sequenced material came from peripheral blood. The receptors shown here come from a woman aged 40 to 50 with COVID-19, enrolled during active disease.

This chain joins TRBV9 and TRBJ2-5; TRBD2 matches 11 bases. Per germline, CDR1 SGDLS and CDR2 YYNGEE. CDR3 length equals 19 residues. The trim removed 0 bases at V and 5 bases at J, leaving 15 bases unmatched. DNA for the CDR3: TGTGCCAGCAGCGTAGGAAGTAGCGGGGGGGCCGCATCATGGGAGACCCAGTACTTC. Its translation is CASSVGSSGGAASWETQYF.

CDR3 nucleotides: TGCGCCAGCAGCCAAGGGAGGGGGCTGGAGACTGAAGCTTTCTTT. Protein sequence: CASSQGRGLETEAFF. J is TRBJ1-1 and V is TRBV4-1, with TRBD1 identical over 7 bases. This CDR3 has 15 amino acids. Trimming at V came to 1 base and at J to 5 bases, leaving 7 bases not matched to a gene. Germline V lookup: CDR1 MGHRA, CDR2 YSYEKL.

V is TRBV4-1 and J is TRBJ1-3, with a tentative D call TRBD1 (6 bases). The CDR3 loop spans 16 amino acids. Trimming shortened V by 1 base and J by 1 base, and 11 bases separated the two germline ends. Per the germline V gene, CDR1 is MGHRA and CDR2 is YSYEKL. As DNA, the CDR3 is TGCGCCAGCAGCCAAGTGGGCAGGGGTTCTGGAAACACCATATATTTT. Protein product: CASSQVGRGSGNTIYF.

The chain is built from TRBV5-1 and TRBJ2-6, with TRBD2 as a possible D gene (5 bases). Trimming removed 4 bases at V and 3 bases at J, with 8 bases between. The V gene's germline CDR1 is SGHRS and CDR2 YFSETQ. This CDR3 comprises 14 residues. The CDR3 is CASSPGGGANVLTF. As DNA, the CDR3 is TGCGCCAGCAGCCCAGGAGGTGGGGCCAACGTCCTGACTTTC. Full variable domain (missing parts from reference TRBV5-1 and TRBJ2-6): KAGVTQTPRYLIKTRGQQVTLSCSPISGHRSVSWYQQTPGQGLQFLFEYFSETQRNKGNFPGRFSGRQFSNSRSEMNVSTLELGDSALYLCASSPGGGANVLTFGAGSRLTVL.

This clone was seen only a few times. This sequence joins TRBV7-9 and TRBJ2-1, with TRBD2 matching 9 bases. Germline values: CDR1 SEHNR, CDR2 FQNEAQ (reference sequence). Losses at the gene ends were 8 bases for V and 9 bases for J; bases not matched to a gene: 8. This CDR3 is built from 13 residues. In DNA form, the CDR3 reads TGTGCCAGCGGCGGACTAGCGTCTTCTGAGCAGTTCTTC. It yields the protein CASGGLASSEQFF.

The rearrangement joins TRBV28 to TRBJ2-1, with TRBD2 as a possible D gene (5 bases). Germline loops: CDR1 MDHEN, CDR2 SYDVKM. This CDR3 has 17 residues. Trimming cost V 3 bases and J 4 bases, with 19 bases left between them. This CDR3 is CASSFARFSGVYNEQFF. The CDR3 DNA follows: TGTGCCAGCAGTTTTGCGCGGTTCAGCGGAGTTTACAATGAGCAGTTCTTC.

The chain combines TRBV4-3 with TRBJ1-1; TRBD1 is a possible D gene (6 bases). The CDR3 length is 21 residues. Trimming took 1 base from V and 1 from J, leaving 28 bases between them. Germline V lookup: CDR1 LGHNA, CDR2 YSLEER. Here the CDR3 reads CASSQAPRQAVRRSSNTEAFF. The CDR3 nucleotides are TGCGCCAGCAGCCAAGCCCCTCGACAGGCGGTGAGGCGTTCGTCGAACACTGAAGCTTTCTTT.

The CDR3 sequence is CASAGQAIEDEKLFF. The DNA for the CDR3 is TGTGCCAGCGCGGGACAGGCTATCGAAGATGAAAAACTGTTTTTT. This chain links TRBV9 with TRBJ1-4; 8 nucleotides align to TRBD1. Trimming at V came to 7 bases and at J to 6 bases, leaving 11 bases not matched to a gene. CDR3 size: 15 residues. Germline-derived CDR1 and CDR2 are SGDLS and YYNGEE. Full variable domain (outside the CDR3, taken from reference TRBV9 and TRBJ1-4): DSGVTQTPKHLITATGQRVTLRCSPRSGDLSVYWYQQSLDQGLQFLIQYYNGEERAKGNILERFSAQQFPDLHSELNLSSLELGDSALYFCASAGQAIEDEKLFFGSGTQLSVL.

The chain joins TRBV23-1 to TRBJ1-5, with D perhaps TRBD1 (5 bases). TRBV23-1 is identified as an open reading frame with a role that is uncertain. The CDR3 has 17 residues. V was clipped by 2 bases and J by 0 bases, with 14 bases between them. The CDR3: CASSQKDTNYSNQPQHF. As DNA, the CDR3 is TGCGCCAGCAGTCAAAAGGACACAAATTATAGCAATCAGCCCCAGCATTTT.

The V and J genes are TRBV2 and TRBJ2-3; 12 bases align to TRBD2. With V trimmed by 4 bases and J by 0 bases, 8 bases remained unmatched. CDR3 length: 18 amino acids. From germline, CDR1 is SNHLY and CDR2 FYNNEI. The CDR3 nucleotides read TGTGCCAGCAGTGCTCGACTAGCGGGAGCCTCTAGCACAGATACGCAGTATTTT. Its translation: CASSARLAGASSTDTQYF.

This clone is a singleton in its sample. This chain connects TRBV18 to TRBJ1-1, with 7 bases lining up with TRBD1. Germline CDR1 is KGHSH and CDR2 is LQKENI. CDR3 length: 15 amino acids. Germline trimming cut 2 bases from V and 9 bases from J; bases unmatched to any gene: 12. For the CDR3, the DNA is TGTGCCAGCTCACCAATGAGGGGGCTGGAGGGGCAAGCTTTCTTT. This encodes CASSPMRGLEGQAFF.

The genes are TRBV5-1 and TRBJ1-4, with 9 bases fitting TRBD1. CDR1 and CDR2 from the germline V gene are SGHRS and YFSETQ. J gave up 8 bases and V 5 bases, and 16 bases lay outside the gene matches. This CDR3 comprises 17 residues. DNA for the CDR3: TGCGCCAGCAGTTTTGGCCCGGCAGGACAGGGGATGGAAAAACTGTTTTTT. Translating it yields CASSFGPAGQGMEKLFF.

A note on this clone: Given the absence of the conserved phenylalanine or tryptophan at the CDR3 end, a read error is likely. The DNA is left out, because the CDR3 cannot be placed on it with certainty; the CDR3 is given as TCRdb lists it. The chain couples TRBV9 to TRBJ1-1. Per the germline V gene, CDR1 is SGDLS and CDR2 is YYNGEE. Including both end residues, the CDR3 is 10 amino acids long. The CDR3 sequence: CASSPGDFSS.

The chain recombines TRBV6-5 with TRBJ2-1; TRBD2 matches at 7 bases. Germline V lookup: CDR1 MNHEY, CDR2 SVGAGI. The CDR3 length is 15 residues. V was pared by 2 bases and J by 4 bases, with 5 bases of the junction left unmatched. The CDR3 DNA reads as TGTGCCAGCAGTTACGGTAGCGGGTTGTACAATGAGCAGTTCTTC. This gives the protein CASSYGSGLYNEQFF.

CDR3 sequence (DNA): TGTGCCAGCGAAGAATTTCGGACAGCCCCCGAGCAGTACTTC. As protein: CASEEFRTAPEQYF. This chain connects TRBV28 to TRBJ2-7, with D possibly matching TRBD1 (6 bases). Trimming pared 8 bases from V and 6 bases from J, leaving 20 bases between. CDR1 MDHEN and CDR2 SYDVKM come from the germline V gene. This CDR3 has 14 residues.

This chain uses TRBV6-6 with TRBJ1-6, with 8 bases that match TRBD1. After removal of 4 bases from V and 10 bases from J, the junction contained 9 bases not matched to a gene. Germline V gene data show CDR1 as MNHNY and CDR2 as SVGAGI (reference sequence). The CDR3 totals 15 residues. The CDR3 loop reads CASSFSGQGTSPLHF. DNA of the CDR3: TGTGCCAGCAGTTTTTCCGGACAGGGAACCTCACCCCTCCACTTT.

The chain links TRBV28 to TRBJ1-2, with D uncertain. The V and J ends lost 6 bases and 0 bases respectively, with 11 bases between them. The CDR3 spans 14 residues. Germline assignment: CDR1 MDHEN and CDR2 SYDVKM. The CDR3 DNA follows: TGTGCCAGCAGCAGAGGTGGGTCTAACTATGGCTACACCTTC. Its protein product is CASSRGGSNYGYTF.